This TCR beta chain was documented in a study of Graves' ophthalmopathy and Graves' hyperthyroidism. Across the study: The blood sample was drawn at first diagnosis and before any treatment. Whole-study findings and limits: With about 86% sensitivity and about 83% specificity, a 13-signature model separated ophthalmopathy from stable hyperthyroidism. At 65% to 71% sensitivity and approximately 74% specificity, the model predicted progression of the ophthalmopathy.

The V and J ends lost 2 bases and 3 bases, in that order; junction bases with no gene match: 4. The CDR3 runs 14 residues. The V gene's germline CDR1 is MNHEY and CDR2 SVGEGT. About this clonotype: Its antigen is undetermined.

Amplifying from RNA transcripts, the study obtained TCR beta CDR3 regions. First-round RT-PCR with HTBI primers preceded a second-round multiplex PCR. From the multiplex PCR reads, TCRdb called clonotypes with MiXCR, one entry per CDR3 protein. The sample contains under 250,000 distinct CDR3 sequences, roughly 27% of which appear only once. This TCR came from a man aged 50-60 years with Graves' ophthalmopathy. Sequenced input: peripheral blood. The gene calls are TRBV6-2 or TRBV6-3 and TRBJ2-7, with 7 bases matching TRBD1. CDR3 residues: CASSYARGFYEQYF. DNA for the CDR3: TGTGCCAGCAGTTACGCCAGGGGGTTCTACGAGCAGTACTTC.